This T cell receptor (beta chain) was retrieved from a study of blood T cell repertoires in COVID-19. Study details: Specimens from acute and convalescent COVID-19 originated in the United States, Italy and Spain. PBMCs, B-cell-depleted T cells, or T cells were the source of the cDNA or gDNA that made up the material.

The V gene end was trimmed by 7 bases and the J gene end by 1 base; junction bases not matched to a gene: 6. The CDR3 is 13 residues long. Germline loops: CDR1 SQVTM, CDR2 ANQGSEA. Original handling: Amplifying reference gene primers gave estimates of nucleated cell counts. Sequencing used immunoSEQ multiplex PCR; TCRdb keeps in-frame clones, though not all of them. Clonal size and the V and J genes are those of that table, whereas D and trimming came from the DNA. This sample carries around 160,000 clones, roughly 80% of them seen once, and the ten largest clones take roughly 34%. The sequence derives from a human donor in a cohort sampled during active COVID-19. The gene calls are TRBV29-1 and TRBJ1-2; 7 bases fit TRBD1. The source material was peripheral blood. This CDR3 is CSGRQGGNYGYTF. DNA of the CDR3: TGCAGCGGCCGACAGGGAGGTAACTATGGCTACACCTTC. Variable domain in full (rest from reference TRBV29-1 and TRBJ1-2): SAVISQKPSRDICQRGTSLTIQCQVDSQVTMMFWYRQQPGQSLTLIATANQGSEATYESGFVIDKFPISRPNLTFSTLTVSNMSPEDSSIYLCSGRQGGNYGYTFGSGTRLTVV.